This TCR beta chain is from a study of blood T cell repertoires in COVID-19. Turning to the study itself: Material from acute and convalescent COVID-19 was sourced from the United States, Italy and Spain. T cells, B-cell-depleted T cells, or PBMCs supplied cDNA or gDNA.

Authors' processing steps: By means of reference gene primer amplification, nucleated cell counts were estimated. Repertoires were generated with immunoSEQ multiplex PCR, while TCRdb's copy carries only in-frame clones and drops some. Clone size and V and J calls were adopted from that table, with D and trimming inferred from the DNA. The sample contains around 370,000 clones, around nine tenths of which appear only once. Only one count was recorded for this clone. As the CDR3 is not closed by the conserved phenylalanine or tryptophan, this likely results from a read error. The DNA is left out, because the CDR3 cannot be placed on it with certainty; the CDR3 is given as TCRdb lists it. The CDR3 length equals 10 residues, ends included. Germline CDR1 is LGHDT and CDR2 is YNNKEL (reference sequence).

This sequence joins TRBV3-1 (or the pseudogene TRBV3-2) and TRBJ2-7; the table's D gene call, TRBD2, was not cross checked with the DNA. The TCR sequence derives from a young woman who had recovered from COVID-19. Sequenced: peripheral blood. The CDR3 is CASSQVGTSS.